Listed below are T cell receptor beta chains from one sample, sequenced in a study of OX40 agonist ivuxolimab in advanced cancers. Sequencing used immunoSEQ multiplex PCR; TCRdb keeps in-frame clones, though not all of them. Among tens of thousands of clones listed, 80% to 95% were seen once. This specimen was CD4+ or CD8+ T cells sorted from blood, taken in a trial of the OX40 agonist ivuxolimab. The receptors were gathered from an adult with an advanced solid tumor such as melanoma, head and neck, liver or kidney cancer. Both conserved end residues are part of each CDR3. A D gene is named only where the DNA matches it firmly. Rows may omit the clone size; those that give it use once, few, many or a size class.

V gene,J gene,clone size,D gene,CDR3 protein,CDR3 DNA
TRBV28,TRBJ2-1,-,-,CATGAAATYNEQFF,TGTGCCACCGGAGCAGCGGCGACCTACAATGAGCAGTTCTTC
TRBV4-3,TRBJ2-3,-,-,CASSHASRRDTQYF,TGCGCCAGCAGCCATGCGTCTAGGAGAGATACGCAGTATTTT
TRBV9,TRBJ2-7,-,-,CASSPSWDASYEQYF,TGTGCCAGCAGCCCGAGTTGGGACGCTTCCTACGAGCAGTACTTC
TRBV2,TRBJ2-7,-,-,CASSGSYEQYF,TGTGCCAGCTCGGGGTCCTACGAGCAGTACTTC
TRBV15,TRBJ2-7,-,TRBD1,CATSTPGQGLYEQYF,TGTGCCACCAGCACTCCGGGACAGGGGTTGTACGAGCAGTACTTC
TRBV29-1,TRBJ2-1,-,TRBD2,CSVEGGLAAYNEQFF,TGCAGCGTTGAAGGGGGACTAGCGGCCTACAATGAGCAGTTCTTC
TRBV5-1,TRBJ2-5,-,-,CASSLGPGSTRGTQYF,TGCGCCAGCAGCTTGGGCCCAGGTTCGACAAGAGGGACCCAGTACTTC
TRBV11-2,TRBJ1-5,-,-,CARGGNQPQHF,TGTGCCAGGGGGGGCAATCAGCCCCAGCATTTT
TRBV18,TRBJ2-3,-,TRBD2,CASSPTGGGADTQYF,TGTGCCAGCTCACCCACCGGTGGGGGGGCAGATACGCAGTATTTT
TRBV10-3,TRBJ2-3,-,-,CAISEEGVGTDTQYF,TGTGCCATCAGTGAGGAAGGGGTAGGCACAGATACGCAGTATTTT
TRBV7-2,TRBJ2-7,-,TRBD2,CASSFTSGVTYEQYF,TGTGCCAGCAGCTTCACTAGCGGGGTAACCTACGAGCAGTACTTC
TRBV19,TRBJ2-7,-,TRBD1,CASTLGQGAIYEQYF,TGTGCCAGTACCCTCGGACAGGGGGCAATCTACGAGCAGTACTTC
TRBV11-2,TRBJ2-1,-,-,CASSLGYNEQFF,TGTGCCAGCAGCTTAGGGTACAATGAGCAGTTCTTC
TRBV6-6,TRBJ2-7,-,-,CASSYLGAIEQYF,TGTGCCAGCAGTTACCTAGGGGCGATCGAGCAGTACTTC
TRBV5-4,TRBJ2-1,-,TRBD1,CASSLDRGEQFF,TGTGCCAGCAGCTTGGACAGGGGCGAGCAGTTCTTC
TRBV4-3,TRBJ2-3,once,-,CASSQFYSTDTQYF,TGCGCCAGCAGCCAGTTTTACTCCACAGATACGCAGTATTTT
TRBV12-5,TRBJ2-7,-,TRBD2,CASGLGGVSPYEQYF,TGTGCTAGTGGTCTTGGGGGGGTATCGCCCTACGAGCAGTACTTC
TRBV19,TRBJ2-7,-,TRBD1,CASSDRAGYEQYF,TGTGCCAGTAGCGACAGGGCGGGCTACGAGCAGTACTTC
TRBV6-5,TRBJ2-7,-,TRBD1,CASSYTGQGYEQYF,TGTGCCAGCAGTTATACGGGACAGGGCTACGAGCAGTACTTC
TRBV5-5,TRBJ1-2,-,TRBD1,CASSYDRVRGYTF,TGTGCCAGCAGCTACGACAGGGTTCGTGGCTACACCTTC
TRBV10-1,TRBJ1-3,-,-,CASSDFFTFRGNTIYF,TGCGCCAGCAGTGATTTTTTTACCTTCAGAGGAAACACCATATATTTT
TRBV7-3,TRBJ1-2,few,-,CASSADNYGYTF,TGTGCCAGCAGCGCCGATAACTATGGCTACACCTTC
TRBV2,TRBJ2-1,-,TRBD1,CASSTGQGYNEQFF,TGTGCCAGCAGTACGGGACAGGGCTACAATGAGCAGTTCTTC
TRBV9,TRBJ2-7,once,-,CASSVGGDTYEQYF,TGTGCCAGCAGCGTAGGAGGGGACACCTACGAGCAGTACTTC
TRBV5-6,TRBJ2-1,-,-,CASSLGPTEQFF,TGTGCCAGCAGCTTGGGACCCACTGAGCAGTTCTTC
TRBV27,TRBJ1-2,-,TRBD1,CASSFSGGSNYGYTF,TGTGCCAGCAGTTTCTCAGGGGGCAGTAACTATGGCTACACCTTC
TRBV6-1,TRBJ2-7,-,-,CASSVSSPVSGEQYF,TGTGCCAGCAGTGTATCTAGCCCCGTTTCGGGCGAGCAGTACTTC
TRBV6-5,TRBJ1-3,-,-,CASSYSDENTIYF,TGTGCCAGCAGTTACTCCGACGAAAACACCATATATTTT
TRBV21-1,TRBJ2-3,once,-,CASSKHPADTDTQYF,TGTGCCAGCAGCAAACACCCAGCGGACACAGATACGCAGTATTTT
TRBV14,TRBJ2-7,-,TRBD2,CASSPLAVYEQYF,TGTGCCAGCAGCCCACTAGCGGTCTACGAGCAGTACTTC
TRBV15,TRBJ1-3,-,-,CATSRDRGHLGSGNTIYF,TGTGCCACCAGCAGAGATCGGGGACACCTCGGATCTGGAAACACCATATATTTT
TRBV7-9,TRBJ1-5,few,-,CASSDFNQPQHF,TGTGCCAGCAGCGACTTCAATCAGCCCCAGCATTTT
TRBV9,TRBJ2-7,-,-,CASSVASASYEQYF,TGTGCCAGCAGCGTAGCGAGCGCCTCCTACGAGCAGTACTTC
TRBV5-6,TRBJ2-7,-,-,CASSSWTWLDEQYF,TGTGCCAGCAGCTCCTGGACATGGTTGGATGAGCAGTACTTC
TRBV29-1,TRBJ2-7,-,-,CSVGDLGGYEQYF,TGCAGCGTTGGTGACTTGGGGGGCTACGAGCAGTACTTC
TRBV19,TRBJ2-5,-,TRBD2,CASSISDGGASETQYF,TGTGCCAGTAGTATCTCGGACGGGGGGGCGTCGGAGACCCAGTACTTC
TRBV4-3,TRBJ2-5,-,-,CASSQDRSEEETQYF,TGCGCCAGCAGCCAAGACCGGTCGGAGGAAGAGACCCAGTACTTC
TRBV4-1,TRBJ1-4,-,TRBD1,CASSPRQGGSNEKLFF,TGCGCCAGCAGCCCTAGACAGGGAGGGAGTAATGAAAAACTGTTTTTT
TRBV5-6,TRBJ1-2,once,-,CASSLPGARGYTF,TGTGCCAGCAGCCTTCCAGGGGCGCGAGGCTACACCTTC
TRBV12-2,TRBJ2-7,-,-,CASRPRYYEQYF,TGTGCAAGTCGCCCCCGATACTACGAGCAGTACTTC
TRBV4-3,TRBJ2-3,-,TRBD2,CASSQDPAPSGGRGTDTQYF,TGCGCCAGCAGCCAAGACCCCGCCCCTAGCGGGGGCCGGGGGACAGATACGCAGTATTTT
TRBV30,TRBJ1-3,-,TRBD1,CAWTWGQTSGNTIYF,TGTGCCTGGACCTGGGGACAGACCTCTGGAAACACCATATATTTT
TRBV9,TRBJ2-7,-,-,CASSVGERSSYEQYF,TGTGCCAGCAGCGTAGGAGAAAGGAGCTCCTACGAGCAGTACTTC
TRBV19,TRBJ2-2,-,-,CASSIGVSATYNTGELFF,TGTGCCAGTAGTATAGGAGTTTCCGCCACCTATAACACCGGGGAGCTGTTTTTT
TRBV27,TRBJ1-2,-,-,CASSLRGGVKYGYTF,TGTGCCAGCAGTTTACGTGGAGGGGTAAAGTATGGCTACACCTTC
TRBV5-4,TRBJ2-7,-,-,CASSFGGTGEQYF,TGTGCCAGCAGCTTTGGGGGGACTGGCGAGCAGTACTTC
TRBV27,TRBJ2-7,-,TRBD1,CASRAGGVYEQYF,TGTGCCAGCAGGGCAGGGGGAGTCTACGAGCAGTACTTC
TRBV19,TRBJ2-2,-,TRBD1,CASGTGGLWGTGELFF,TGTGCCAGTGGGACAGGGGGCCTCTGGGGCACCGGGGAGCTGTTTTTT
TRBV14,TRBJ1-2,-,TRBD1,CASSHPGQGIDGYTF,TGTGCCAGCAGCCACCCCGGACAGGGGATAGATGGCTACACCTTC
TRBV6-1,TRBJ1-1,-,-,CASSEWGEAFF,TGTGCCAGCAGTGAGTGGGGTGAAGCTTTCTTT
TRBV27,TRBJ2-2,once,TRBD1,CASSLHGQASTGELFF,TGTGCCAGCAGTTTGCACGGACAGGCGTCCACCGGGGAGCTGTTTTTT
TRBV7-6,TRBJ1-1,once,-,CASSASQVTEAFF,TGTGCCAGCAGCGCCTCTCAGGTTACTGAAGCTTTCTTT
TRBV27,TRBJ1-2,-,TRBD1,CASSLSAGGGYTF,TGTGCCAGCAGTTTATCGGCAGGGGGTGGCTACACCTTC
TRBV30,TRBJ2-7,once,TRBD2,CAWSGLGLAGAGQYF,TGTGCCTGGTCGGGCTTGGGACTAGCGGGAGCGGGGCAGTACTTC